This is a list of T cell receptor beta chains from one sample in a study of shared T cell receptors in the human thymus. The protocol was immunoSEQ multiplex PCR, while the TCRdb copy is restricted to in-frame clones and leaves out a portion. The sample comprises about 380,000 clones, 95% of which are singletons, and 0.02% rests with the top ten. The sequenced sample consisted of thymocytes. Receptors originate from a human donor. Both conserved end residues are part of each CDR3.

TRBJ2-7 TRBV11-2 CASSSSPLVVYEQYF
TRBJ1-5 TRBV5-4 CASSLETAINQPQHF
TRBJ2-7 TRBV28 CASRSRWQNTYEQYF
TRBJ2-7 TRBV6-5 CASSSRTSSYEQYF
TRBJ2-1 TRBV28 CASSRGLAGGSSYNEQFF
TRBJ1-5 TRBV7-8 CASSLERGADQPQHF
TRBJ2-1 TRBV27 CASSLGQGVNNEQFF
TRBJ1-2 TRBV6-4 CASSSTGLYGYTF
TRBJ1-5 TRBV7-2 CASSLAKTGSNQPQHF
TRBJ1-2 TRBV27 CASRNRGRGYTF
TRBJ1-3 TRBV30 CAWAKQARSGNTIYF
TRBJ2-5 TRBV10-1 CASSESWDSREGETQYF
TRBJ2-1 TRBV9 CASSADDEGTSGRINEQFF
TRBJ2-3 TRBV7-6 CASSSAGSSGRSTDTQYF
TRBJ1-1 TRBV28 CASSLRTTMNTEAFF
TRBJ2-1 TRBV5-1 CASSLLAGGPNEQFF
TRBJ2-5 TRBV7-2 CASSLTGAQETQYF
TRBJ2-1 TRBV14 CASSQTSGRNEQFF
TRBJ1-5 TRBV4-1 CASSQDPATGAQPQHF
TRBJ1-5 TRBV10-3 CAISEGQGADQPQHF
TRBJ2-3 TRBV21-1 CASSSKTRDREEPSTDTQYF
TRBJ2-1 TRBV5-4 CASSLRAGVPWKLYNEQFF
TRBJ1-5 TRBV7-6 CASSLVEGSNQPQHF
TRBJ2-4 TRBV18 CASSPLTVAKNIQYF
TRBJ1-1 TRBV5-1 CASQEDGALNTEAFF
TRBJ2-6 TRBV2 CARRSTGGSSGANVLTF
TRBJ2-7 TRBV28 CASTLAASGSLVMSSYEQYF
TRBJ1-5 TRBV6-1 CASSDSAGWGNQPQHF
TRBJ2-1 TRBV5-1 CASSLGQGAKNEQFF
TRBJ2-7 TRBV7-9 CASSSPRDRHNEQYF
TRBJ2-1 TRBV12-5 CASGLVPPSSFYNEQFF
TRBJ2-3 TRBV28 CASSLGGLAVSTDTQYF
TRBJ2-7 TRBV7-2 CASSLAGGDYEQYF